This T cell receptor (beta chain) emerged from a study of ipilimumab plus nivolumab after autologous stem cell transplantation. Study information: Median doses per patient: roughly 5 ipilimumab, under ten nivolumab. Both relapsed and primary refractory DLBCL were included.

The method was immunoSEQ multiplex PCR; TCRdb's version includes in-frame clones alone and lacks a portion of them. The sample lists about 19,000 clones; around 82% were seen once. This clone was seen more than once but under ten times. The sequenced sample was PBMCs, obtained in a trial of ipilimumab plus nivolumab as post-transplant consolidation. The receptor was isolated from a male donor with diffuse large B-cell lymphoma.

The CDR3 DNA is TGTGCCAGCTCACCCCCCCGACAGGGGCCTTTATATGGCTACACCTTC. It yields the protein CASSPPRQGPLYGYTF. V is TRBV18 and J is TRBJ1-2; TRBD1 aligns across 8 bases. The CDR3 has 16 residues. Germline CDR1 KGHSH, CDR2 LQKENI. Trimming took 3 bases from V and 5 from J; bases not matched to a gene: 11.